Following are 17 T cell receptor beta chains from one sample sequenced in a study of T-cell memory formation after mild COVID-19. TCRdb re-called the 5' RACE reads with MiXCR, one entry per CDR3 protein. The sample lists roughly 100,000 distinct CDR3 sequences; approximately 15% were seen once. Sequencing input: PBMCs or a T cell subset sorted from them (not recorded which). Receptors were obtained from an adult woman who had mild COVID-19 (a few samples of this study predate the infection). Cell type and time point are not known.

This clonotype was picked up a small number of times. The J gene is TRBJ2-3, the V gene TRBV2; TRBD1 matches at 7 bases. V shed 2 bases, J shed 4 bases, and the junction held 6 bases outside the gene matches. The CDR3 has 15 amino acids. CDR1 is SNHLY, CDR2 FYNNEI, per germline. CDR3 residues: CASSERGRLADTQYF. CDR3 DNA sequence: TGTGCCAGCAGTGAAAGGGGGCGTTTGGCAGATACGCAGTATTTT.

The rearrangement uses TRBV13 and TRBJ1-1; D gene ambiguous. This CDR3 is built from 14 residues. From germline, CDR1 is PRHDT and CDR2 FYEKMQ (reference sequence). The V end lost 2 bases, the J end lost 0 bases, and 7 bases lay between the germline ends. The CDR3 nucleotides read TGTGCCAGCAGCTTACCGACGGTGAACACTGAAGCTTTCTTT. It is translated as CASSLPTVNTEAFF.

The chain carries TRBV7-2 and TRBJ2-7; 7 bases are a match to TRBD1. J lost 5 bases, V lost 5 bases, and 9 bases had no gene match. Per the germline V gene, CDR1 is SGHTA and CDR2 is FQGNSA. CDR3 length: 14 amino acids. For the CDR3, the DNA is TGTGCCAGCAGCGAGACAGACAGGGACAACGAGCAGTACTTC. Amino acid sequence: CASSETDRDNEQYF.

This rearrangement joins TRBV4-1 to TRBJ1-6; the match to TRBD1 covers 8 bases. The germline V gene encodes CDR1 MGHRA and CDR2 YSYEKL. The V gene end was trimmed by 0 bases and the J gene end by 3 bases; junction bases not matched to a gene: 7. CDR3 length: 18 amino acids. The CDR3 DNA follows: TGCGCCAGCAGCCAAGATTCCGCAGGGGGCCGCTATAATTCACCCCTCCACTTT. It encodes CASSQDSAGGRYNSPLHF.

A few counts support this clonotype. The chain carries TRBV29-1 and TRBJ1-2, with 10 bases lining up with TRBD1. The CDR3 runs to 16 residues. Germline V gene lookup returns CDR1 SQVTM and CDR2 ANQGSEA. V lost 7 bases and J lost 4; bases outside the gene matches: 15. In DNA form, the CDR3 reads TGCAGCGCCGACTCGATACTCCGGGACAGGGGCTATGGCTACACCTTC. This codes for CSADSILRDRGYGYTF.

V is TRBV6-5 and J is TRBJ2-2, with 12 positions matching TRBD2. V dropped 7 bases and J dropped 8; count of bases not matched to a gene: 11. Germline V CDR1 and CDR2: MNHEY, SVGAGI. The CDR3 loop spans 16 amino acids. The CDR3 region is CASTGGLAGFRGELFF. The DNA for the CDR3 is TGTGCCAGCACCGGAGGACTAGCGGGGTTTCGAGGGGAGCTGTTTTTT.

In its sample, this clonotype was seen a few times. This chain links TRBV12-3 or TRBV12-4 with TRBJ1-2, with a weak D call TRBD1 (6 bases). V lost 6 bases to trimming and J lost 3 bases, with 14 bases between them. The CDR3 is made up of 14 amino acids. Written as DNA, the CDR3 is TGTGCCAGCAGGTCCCAGGGGACCCACTATGGCTACACCTTC. It codes for CASRSQGTHYGYTF.

This clonotype was recorded only once. This chain joins TRBV11-3 and TRBJ2-3; D may be TRBD2 (5 bases). The V gene lost 5 bases and the J gene lost 0 bases, with 15 bases spanning the gap. The CDR3 covers 16 residues. Per germline, CDR1 SGHNT and CDR2 YENEEA. Written as DNA, the CDR3 is TGTGCCAGCAGCCATAAAACAGCGGCTAGCACAGATACGCAGTATTTT. Protein: CASSHKTAASTDTQYF.

The V and J genes are TRBV6-5 and TRBJ1-1, with 7 bases that match TRBD1. With V trimmed by 2 bases and J by 1 base, 4 bases remained unmatched. The CDR3 covers 15 residues. In germline, CDR1 is MNHEY, CDR2 SVGAGI. CDR3 loop: CASSYLYRGNTEAFF. The DNA for the CDR3 is TGTGCCAGCAGTTACCTCTACAGGGGGAACACTGAAGCTTTCTTT.

This clonotype has a count of ten or more. This chain's CDR3 is CASSPGTSTYEQYF. The CDR3 nucleotides are TGTGCCAGCAGCCCGGGGACTAGCACCTACGAGCAGTACTTC. The genes are TRBV9 and TRBJ2-7, with 9 bases fitting TRBD2. CDR1 and CDR2 (germline): SGDLS, YYNGEE. Germline trimming cut 4 bases from V and 2 bases from J; bases unmatched to any gene: 4. This CDR3 is 14 amino acids long.

A few counts support this clonotype. J is TRBJ1-1 and V is TRBV4-2; D remains ambiguous. The germline gives CDR1 LGHNA, CDR2 YNFKEQ. The V end was cut by 1 base, the J end by 1 base, with 10 bases between. The CDR3 runs 15 residues. The CDR3 nucleotides read TGTGCCAGCAGCCAAGTGGAAAGGAAGAACACTGAAGCTTTCTTT. It encodes CASSQVERKNTEAFF.

This chain links TRBV7-9 with TRBJ2-1; D gene unclear. Trimming shortened V by 1 base and J by 1 base, and 8 bases separated the two germline ends. Germline assignment: CDR1 SEHNR and CDR2 FQNEAQ (reference sequence). The CDR3 covers 15 residues. The CDR3 spells CASSLGPGSYNEQFF. DNA of the CDR3: TGTGCCAGCAGCTTAGGGCCAGGATCCTACAATGAGCAGTTCTTC. The full variable domain, with the rest looked up from reference TRBV7-9 and TRBJ2-1, is DTGVSQNPRHKITKRGQNVTFRCDPISEHNRLYWYRQTLGQGPEFLTYFQNEAQLEKSRLLSDRFSAERPKGSFSTLEIQRTEQGDSAMYLCASSLGPGSYNEQFFGPGTRLTVL.

The table lists this clonotype with a few counts. This chain joins TRBV4-3 and TRBJ2-5; a weak D match, TRBD1 (5 bases). V was clipped by 0 bases and J by 1 base, with 9 bases between them. The CDR3 spans 15 residues. The germline gives CDR1 LGHNA, CDR2 YSLEER. CDR3 protein: CASSQDRTSQETQYF. DNA for the CDR3: TGCGCCAGCAGCCAAGATCGGACATCCCAAGAGACCCAGTACTTC.

This clonotype was seen more than once but under ten times. The V and J genes are TRBV27 and TRBJ2-7; D is uncertain. The CDR3 contains 14 residues. Per the germline V gene, CDR1 is MNHEY and CDR2 is SMNVEV (reference sequence). Trimming took 6 bases from V and 2 from J, leaving 14 bases between them. CDR3 sequence reads: CASRPPGSPYEQYF. The DNA of the CDR3 is TGTGCCAGCAGGCCCCCCGGTTCCCCCTACGAGCAGTACTTC.

The chain has TRBV13 and TRBJ2-3; D unresolved. Germline V lookup: CDR1 PRHDT, CDR2 FYEKMQ (reference sequence). The CDR3 contains 16 residues. Trimming pared 5 bases from V and 0 bases from J, leaving 15 bases between. The CDR3 coding sequence is TGTGCCAGCAGCCCCCGAATCGACACTAGCACAGATACGCAGTATTTT. It specifies CASSPRIDTSTDTQYF.

Regarding this clonotype: One end of the junction varies from germline; a read error may be responsible. This chain joins TRBV7-9 and TRBJ2-3, with D possibly being TRBD2 (6 bases). The CDR3 is 16 residues long. Germline lookup yields CDR1 SEHNR and CDR2 FQNEAQ (reference sequence). The CDR3 coding sequence is TGTGCGAGCAGCCCTGGGGCAGGCGGGGGCACAGATACGCAGTATTTT. Protein product: CASSPGAGGGTDTQYF.

This clonotype was detected a few times. V and J are TRBV30 and TRBJ1-1, with D unclear. The germline V gene encodes CDR1 GTSNPN and CDR2 SVGIG (reference sequence). This CDR3 has 13 amino acids. Deletions cut 4 bases from V and 0 bases from J, with 9 bases between. The CDR3, as DNA: TGTGCCTGGATTCCCACCATGAACACTGAAGCTTTCTTT. As protein: CAWIPTMNTEAFF.